This T cell receptor (beta chain) originates from a study of response to subunit inactivated influenza vaccine. TCRdb re-called the RT-PCR reads with MiXCR, one entry per CDR3 protein. The profile covers around 520,000 distinct CDR3 sequences, with roughly 25% appearing a single time and around 1.8% taken by the ten largest. The germline V and J ends were trimmed by 5 bases and 2 bases, with 12 bases remaining between them. This CDR3 spans 14 amino acids. CDR1 and CDR2 from the germline V gene are SGHTA and FQGTGA. The clonotype comes from a man over 45 who received an inactivated influenza vaccine. Sequenced here: CD4+ T cells sorted from PBMCs, sampled 4 to 6 days after vaccination. V usage is TRBV7-3 and J usage is TRBJ1-1; the D gene is possibly TRBD1 (6 bases). The CDR3 protein is CASSDQTGNTEAFF. The CDR3 DNA is TGTGCCAGCAGCGACCAGACAGGCAACACTGAAGCTTTCTTT.